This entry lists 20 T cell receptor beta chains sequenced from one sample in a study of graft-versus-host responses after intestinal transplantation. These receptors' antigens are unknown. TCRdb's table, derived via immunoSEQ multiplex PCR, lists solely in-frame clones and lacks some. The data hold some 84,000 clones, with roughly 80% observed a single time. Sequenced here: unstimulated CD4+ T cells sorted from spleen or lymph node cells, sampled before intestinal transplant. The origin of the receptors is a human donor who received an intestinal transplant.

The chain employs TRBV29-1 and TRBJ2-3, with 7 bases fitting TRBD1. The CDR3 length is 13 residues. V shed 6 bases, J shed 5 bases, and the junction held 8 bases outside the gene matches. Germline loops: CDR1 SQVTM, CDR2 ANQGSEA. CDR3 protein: CSVTGTDLDTQYF. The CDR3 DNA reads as TGCAGCGTAACCGGGACAGATCTAGATACGCAGTATTTT.

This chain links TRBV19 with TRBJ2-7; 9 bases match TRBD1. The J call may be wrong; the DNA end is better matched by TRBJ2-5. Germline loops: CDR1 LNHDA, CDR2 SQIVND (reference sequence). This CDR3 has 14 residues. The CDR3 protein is CASSRDRATETQYF. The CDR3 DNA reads TGTGCCAGTAGCCGGGACAGGGCGACGGAGACCCAGTACTTC.

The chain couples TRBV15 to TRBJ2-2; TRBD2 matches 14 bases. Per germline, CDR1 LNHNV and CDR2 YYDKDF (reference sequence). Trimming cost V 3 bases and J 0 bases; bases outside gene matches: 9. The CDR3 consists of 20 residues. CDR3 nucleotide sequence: TGTGCCACCAGCAGGGACGGGACTAGCGGGAGCCAACCGAACACCGGGGAGCTGTTTTTT. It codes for CATSRDGTSGSQPNTGELFF.

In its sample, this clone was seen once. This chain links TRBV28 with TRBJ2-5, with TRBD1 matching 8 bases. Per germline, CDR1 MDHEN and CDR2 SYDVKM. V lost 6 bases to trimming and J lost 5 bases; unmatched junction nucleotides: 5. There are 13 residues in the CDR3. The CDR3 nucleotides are TGTGCCAGCAGCGACAGGGGTAGGGAGACCCAGTACTTC. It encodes CASSDRGRETQYF.

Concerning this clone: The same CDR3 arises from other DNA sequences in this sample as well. DNA of the CDR3: TGCGCCAGCAGCTTGGGACAGGGGGCCTACGAGCAGTACTTC. Translated, it gives CASSLGQGAYEQYF. J is TRBJ2-7 and V is TRBV5-1; 9 bases fit TRBD1. The CDR3 length is 14 residues. Per the germline V gene, CDR1 is SGHRS and CDR2 is YFSETQ. The V segment lost 0 bases and the J segment 2 bases; nucleotides outside the gene matches: 0.

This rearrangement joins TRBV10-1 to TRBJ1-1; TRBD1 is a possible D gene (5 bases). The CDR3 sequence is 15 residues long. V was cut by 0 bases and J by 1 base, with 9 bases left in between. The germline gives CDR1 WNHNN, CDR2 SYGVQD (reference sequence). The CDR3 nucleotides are TGCGCCAGCAGTGAGTCAAAGGGGCCGAACACTGAAGCTTTCTTT. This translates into CASSESKGPNTEAFF.

In DNA form, the CDR3 reads TGTGCCAGCAGTCCGCCTCAAGCCGGCAATCAGCCCCAGCATTTT. Its translation is CASSPPQAGNQPQHF. The chain employs TRBV28 and TRBJ1-5, with D unresolved. Trimming removed 5 bases at V and 2 bases at J, with 13 bases between. Germline V lookup: CDR1 MDHEN, CDR2 SYDVKM. The CDR3 has 15 amino acids.

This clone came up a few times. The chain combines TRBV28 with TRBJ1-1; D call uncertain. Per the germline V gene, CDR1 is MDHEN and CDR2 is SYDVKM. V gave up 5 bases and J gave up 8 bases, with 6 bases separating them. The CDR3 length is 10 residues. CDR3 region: CASSRGEAFF. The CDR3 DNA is TGTGCCAGCAGTAGAGGGGAAGCTTTCTTT.

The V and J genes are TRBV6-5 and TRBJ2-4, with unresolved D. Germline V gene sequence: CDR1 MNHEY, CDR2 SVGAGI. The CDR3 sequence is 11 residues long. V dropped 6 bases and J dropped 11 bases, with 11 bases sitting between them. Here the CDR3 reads CASSLGGVQYF. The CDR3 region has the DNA TGTGCCAGCAGCCTCGGTGGTGTTCAGTACTTC.

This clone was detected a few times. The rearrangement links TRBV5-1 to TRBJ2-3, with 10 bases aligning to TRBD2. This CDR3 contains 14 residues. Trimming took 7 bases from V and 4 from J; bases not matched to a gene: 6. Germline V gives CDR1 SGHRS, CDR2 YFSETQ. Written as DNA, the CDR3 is TGCGCCAGCGGGAGCGGGAGGGTAGCAGATACGCAGTATTTT. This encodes CASGSGRVADTQYF.

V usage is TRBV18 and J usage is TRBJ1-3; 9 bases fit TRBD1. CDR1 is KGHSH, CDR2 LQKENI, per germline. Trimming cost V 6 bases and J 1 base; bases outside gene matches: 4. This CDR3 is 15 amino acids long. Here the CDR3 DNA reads TGTGCCAGCTCGTCGGGACAGGGATCTGGAAACACCATATATTTT. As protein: CASSSGQGSGNTIYF. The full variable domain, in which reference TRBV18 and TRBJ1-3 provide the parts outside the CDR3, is NAGVMQNPRHLVRRRGQEARLRCSPMKGHSHVYWYRQLPEEGLKFMVYLQKENIIDESGMPKERFSAEFPKEGPSILRIQQVVRGDSAAYFCASSSGQGSGNTIYFGEGSWLTVV.

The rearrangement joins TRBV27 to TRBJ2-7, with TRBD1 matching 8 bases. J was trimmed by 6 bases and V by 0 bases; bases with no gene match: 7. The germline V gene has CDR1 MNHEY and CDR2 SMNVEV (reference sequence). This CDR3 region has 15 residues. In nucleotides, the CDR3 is TGTGCCAGCAGTTTATCTGGGACAGGCCTGGGCGAGCAGTACTTC. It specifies CASSLSGTGLGEQYF.

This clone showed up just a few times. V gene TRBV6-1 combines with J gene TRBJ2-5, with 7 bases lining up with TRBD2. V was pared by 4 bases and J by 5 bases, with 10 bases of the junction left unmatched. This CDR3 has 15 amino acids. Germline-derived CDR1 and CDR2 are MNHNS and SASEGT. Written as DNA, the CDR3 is TGTGCCAGCAGTGTGAACCGGGACTACTTGGAGACCCAGTACTTC. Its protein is CASSVNRDYLETQYF.

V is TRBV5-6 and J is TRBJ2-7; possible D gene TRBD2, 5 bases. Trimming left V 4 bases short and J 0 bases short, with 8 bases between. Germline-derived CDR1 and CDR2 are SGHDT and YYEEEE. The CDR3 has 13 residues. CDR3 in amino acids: CASSNRDSYEQYF. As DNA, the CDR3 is TGTGCCAGCAGCAACCGGGACTCCTACGAGCAGTACTTC.

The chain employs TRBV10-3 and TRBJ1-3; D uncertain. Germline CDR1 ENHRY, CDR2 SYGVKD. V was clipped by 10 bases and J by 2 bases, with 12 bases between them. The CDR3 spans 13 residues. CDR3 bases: TGTGCCACCCTAGCCTCGGCTGGAAACACCATATATTTT. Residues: CATLASAGNTIYF.

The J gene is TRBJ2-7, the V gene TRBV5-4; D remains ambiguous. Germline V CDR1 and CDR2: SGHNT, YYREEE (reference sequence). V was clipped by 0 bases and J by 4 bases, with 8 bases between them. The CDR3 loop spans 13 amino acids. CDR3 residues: CASSLGLPYEQYF. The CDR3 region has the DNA TGTGCCAGCAGCTTGGGACTCCCTTACGAGCAGTACTTC.

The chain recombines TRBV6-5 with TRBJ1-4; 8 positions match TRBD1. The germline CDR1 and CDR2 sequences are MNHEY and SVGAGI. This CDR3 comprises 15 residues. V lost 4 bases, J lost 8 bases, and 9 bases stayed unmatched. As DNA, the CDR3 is TGTGCCAGCAGTTTCGGACAGGGTGTATACGAAAAACTGTTTTTT. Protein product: CASSFGQGVYEKLFF.

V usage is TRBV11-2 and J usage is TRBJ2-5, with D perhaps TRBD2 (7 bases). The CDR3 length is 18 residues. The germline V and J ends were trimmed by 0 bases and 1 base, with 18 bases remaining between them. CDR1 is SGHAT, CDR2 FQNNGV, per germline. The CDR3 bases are TGTGCCAGCAGCTTAGAAGGAGGGGCGGGGGCAGTCCAAGAGACCCAGTACTTC. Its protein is CASSLEGGAGAVQETQYF.

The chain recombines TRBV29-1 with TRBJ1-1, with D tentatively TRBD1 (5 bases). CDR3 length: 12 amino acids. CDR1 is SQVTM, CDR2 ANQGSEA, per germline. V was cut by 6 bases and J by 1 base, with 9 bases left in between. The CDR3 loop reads CSVGTGNTEAFF. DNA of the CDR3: TGCAGCGTCGGAACAGGGAACACTGAAGCTTTCTTT.

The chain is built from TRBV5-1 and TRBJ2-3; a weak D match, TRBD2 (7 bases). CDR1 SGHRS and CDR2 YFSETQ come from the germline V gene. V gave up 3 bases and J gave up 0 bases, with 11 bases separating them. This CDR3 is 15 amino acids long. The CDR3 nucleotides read TGCGCCAGCAGCTGGGGGGGGCTGAGCACAGATACGCAGTATTTT. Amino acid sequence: CASSWGGLSTDTQYF.